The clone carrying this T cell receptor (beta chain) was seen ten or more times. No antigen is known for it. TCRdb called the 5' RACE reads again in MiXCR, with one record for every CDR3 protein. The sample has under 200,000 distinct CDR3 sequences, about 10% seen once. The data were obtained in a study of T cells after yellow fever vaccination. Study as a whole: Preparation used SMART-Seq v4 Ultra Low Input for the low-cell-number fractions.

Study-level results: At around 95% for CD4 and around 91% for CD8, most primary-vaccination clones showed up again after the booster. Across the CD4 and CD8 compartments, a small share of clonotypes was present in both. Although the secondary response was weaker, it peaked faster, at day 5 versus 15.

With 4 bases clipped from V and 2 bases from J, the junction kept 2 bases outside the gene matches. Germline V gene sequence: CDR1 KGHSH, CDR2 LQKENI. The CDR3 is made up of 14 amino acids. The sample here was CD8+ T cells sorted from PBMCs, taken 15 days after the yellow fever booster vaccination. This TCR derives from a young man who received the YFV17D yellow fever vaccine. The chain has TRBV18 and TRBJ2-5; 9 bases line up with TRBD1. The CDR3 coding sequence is TGTGCCAGCTCACGGGGACAGGGACAAGAGACCCAGTACTTC. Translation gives CASSRGQGQETQYF.